The entry that follows covers one TCR beta chain sequence. Libraries were prepared by immunoSEQ multiplex PCR; TCRdb keeps only in-frame clonotypes and omits some of them. The sample yields 140,000 to 150,000 clones, about 91% seen once. The data belong to a study of control samples from healthy donors and cancer patients. This CDR3 is built from 15 residues. The V gene's germline CDR1 is MDHEN and CDR2 SYDVKM. Trimming at V came to 5 bases and at J to 1 base, leaving 5 bases not matched to a gene. The receptor was derived from a man aged 25 to 40 in good health. The source material was blood. The rearrangement uses TRBV28 and TRBJ2-3, with TRBD2 matching 8 bases. The CDR3 nucleotides read TGTGCCAGCAGTCCGAGCGGGGGCGGCACAGATACGCAGTATTTT. Encoded protein: CASSPSGGGTDTQYF. Variable domain in full (rest from reference TRBV28 and TRBJ2-3): DVKVTQSSRYLVKRTGEKVFLECVQDMDHENMFWYRQDPGLGLRLIYFSYDVKMKEKGDIPEGYSVSREKKERFSLILESASTNQTSMYLCASSPSGGGTDTQYFGPGTRLTVL.